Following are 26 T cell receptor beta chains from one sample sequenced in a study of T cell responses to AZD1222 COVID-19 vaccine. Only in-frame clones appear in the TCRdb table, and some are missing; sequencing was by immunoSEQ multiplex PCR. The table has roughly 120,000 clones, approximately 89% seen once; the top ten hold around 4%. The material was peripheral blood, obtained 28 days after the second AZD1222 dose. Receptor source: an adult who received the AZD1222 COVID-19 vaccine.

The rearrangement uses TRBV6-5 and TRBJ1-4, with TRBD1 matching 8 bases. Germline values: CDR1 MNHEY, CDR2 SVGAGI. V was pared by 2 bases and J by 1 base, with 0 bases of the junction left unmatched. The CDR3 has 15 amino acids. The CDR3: CASSYGQGTNEKLFF. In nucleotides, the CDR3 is TGTGCCAGCAGTTACGGACAGGGAACTAATGAAAAACTGTTTTTT.

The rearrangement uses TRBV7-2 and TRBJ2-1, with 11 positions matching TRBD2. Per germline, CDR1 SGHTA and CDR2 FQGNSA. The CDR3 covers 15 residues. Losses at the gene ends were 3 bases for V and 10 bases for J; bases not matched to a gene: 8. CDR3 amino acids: CASSFPGLAVLEQFF. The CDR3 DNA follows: TGTGCCAGCAGCTTCCCGGGACTAGCGGTCCTCGAGCAGTTCTTC.

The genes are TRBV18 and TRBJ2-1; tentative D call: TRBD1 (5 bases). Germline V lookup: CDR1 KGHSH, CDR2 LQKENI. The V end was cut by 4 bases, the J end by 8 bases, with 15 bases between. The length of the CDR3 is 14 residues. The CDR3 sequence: CASSQGTGRDEQFF. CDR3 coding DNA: TGTGCCAGCTCACAGGGTACAGGCCGAGATGAGCAGTTCTTC.

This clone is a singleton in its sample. CDR3 nucleotides: TGTGCCAGCAGTGACAGGGTTTATTCACCCCTCCACTTT. Its translation: CASSDRVYSPLHF. The chain links TRBV6-1 to TRBJ1-6; a possible D gene is TRBD1 (5 bases). V was cut by 3 bases and J by 8 bases, with 8 bases left in between. Looked up from germline, CDR1 is MNHNS and CDR2 is SASEGT. CDR3 length: 13 amino acids.

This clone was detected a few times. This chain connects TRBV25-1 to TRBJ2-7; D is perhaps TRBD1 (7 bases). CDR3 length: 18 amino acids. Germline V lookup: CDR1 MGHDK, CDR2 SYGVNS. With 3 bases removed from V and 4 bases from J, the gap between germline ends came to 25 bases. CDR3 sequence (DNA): TGTGCCAGCAGTGATTTGCTTCCTTGGGGGGACAGCTTTTACGAGCAGTACTTC. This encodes CASSDLLPWGDSFYEQYF.

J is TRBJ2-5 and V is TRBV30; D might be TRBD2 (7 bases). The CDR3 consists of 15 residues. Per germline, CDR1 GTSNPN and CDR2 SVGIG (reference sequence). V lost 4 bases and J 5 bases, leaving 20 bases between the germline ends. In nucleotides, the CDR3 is TGTGCCTGGACTCGCCCCCGGGGGGCCAAGGAGACCCAGTACTTC. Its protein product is CAWTRPRGAKETQYF.

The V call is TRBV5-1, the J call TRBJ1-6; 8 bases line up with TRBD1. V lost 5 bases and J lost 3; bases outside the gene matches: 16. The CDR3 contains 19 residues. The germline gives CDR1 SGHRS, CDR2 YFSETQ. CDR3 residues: CASRSVQGARPIYNSPLHF. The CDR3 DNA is TGCGCCAGCAGGTCGGTTCAGGGGGCGCGGCCGATCTATAATTCACCCCTCCACTTT.

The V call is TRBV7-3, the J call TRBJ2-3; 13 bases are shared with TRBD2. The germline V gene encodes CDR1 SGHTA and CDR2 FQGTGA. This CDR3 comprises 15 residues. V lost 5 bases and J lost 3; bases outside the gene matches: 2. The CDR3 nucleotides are TGTGCCAGCAGCCTACTAGCGGGAGGGACAGATACGCAGTATTTT. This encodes CASSLLAGGTDTQYF. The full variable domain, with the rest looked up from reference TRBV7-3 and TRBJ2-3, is GAGVSQTPSNKVTEKGKYVELRCDPISGHTALYWYRQSLGQGPEFLIYFQGTGAADDSGLPNDRFFAVRPEGSVSTLKIQRTERGDSAVYLCASSLLAGGTDTQYFGPGTRLTVL.

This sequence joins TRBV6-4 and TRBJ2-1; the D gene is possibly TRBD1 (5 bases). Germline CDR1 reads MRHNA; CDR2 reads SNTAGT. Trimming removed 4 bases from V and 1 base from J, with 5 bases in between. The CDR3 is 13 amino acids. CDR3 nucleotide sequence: TGTGCCAGCAGTGCAGGGTCCTACAATGAGCAGTTCTTC. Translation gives CASSAGSYNEQFF.

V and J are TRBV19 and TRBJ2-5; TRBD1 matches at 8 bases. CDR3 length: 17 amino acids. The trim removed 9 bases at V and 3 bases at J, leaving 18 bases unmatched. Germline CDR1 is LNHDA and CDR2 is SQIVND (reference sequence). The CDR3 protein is CARDSDLSGQGKETQYF. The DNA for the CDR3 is TGTGCCAGAGATTCCGACCTCTCCGGACAGGGAAAAGAGACCCAGTACTTC. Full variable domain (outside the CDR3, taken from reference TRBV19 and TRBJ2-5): DGGITQSPKYLFRKEGQNVTLSCEQNLNHDAMYWYRQDPGQGLRLIYYSQIVNDFQKGDIAEGYSVSREKKESFPLTVTSAQKNPTAFYLCARDSDLSGQGKETQYFGPGTRLLVL.

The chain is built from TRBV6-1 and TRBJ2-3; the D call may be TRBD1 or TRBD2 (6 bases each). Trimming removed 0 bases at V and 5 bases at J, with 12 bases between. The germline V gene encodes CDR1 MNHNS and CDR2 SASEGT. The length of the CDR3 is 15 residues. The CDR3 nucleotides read TGTGCCAGCAGTGAAGCGAAAGGGGGAGGAGATACGCAGTATTTT. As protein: CASSEAKGGGDTQYF.

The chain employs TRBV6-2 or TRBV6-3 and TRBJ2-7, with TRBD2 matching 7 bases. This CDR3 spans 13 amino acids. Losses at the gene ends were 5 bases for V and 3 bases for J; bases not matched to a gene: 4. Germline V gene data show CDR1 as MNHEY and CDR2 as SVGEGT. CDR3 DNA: TGTGCCAGCAGTCTACTAGCGAGCTACGAGCAGTACTTC. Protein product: CASSLLASYEQYF.

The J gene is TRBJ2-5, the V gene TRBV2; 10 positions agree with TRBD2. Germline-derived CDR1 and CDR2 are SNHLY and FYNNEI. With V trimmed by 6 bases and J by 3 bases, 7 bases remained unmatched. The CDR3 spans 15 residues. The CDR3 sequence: CASRYASGGKETQYF. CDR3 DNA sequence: TGTGCCAGCAGATACGCTAGCGGGGGCAAAGAGACCCAGTACTTC.

The CDR3 DNA sequence: TGTGCCATCCCCCTGAGGGCGGACCACTACAATGAGCAGTTCTTC. It codes for CAIPLRADHYNEQFF. The chain carries TRBV6-5 and TRBJ2-1, with D maybe TRBD2 (5 bases). The CDR3 has 15 amino acids. V lost 10 bases, J lost 3 bases, and 19 bases lay in between. Germline V gene lookup returns CDR1 MNHEY and CDR2 SVGAGI.

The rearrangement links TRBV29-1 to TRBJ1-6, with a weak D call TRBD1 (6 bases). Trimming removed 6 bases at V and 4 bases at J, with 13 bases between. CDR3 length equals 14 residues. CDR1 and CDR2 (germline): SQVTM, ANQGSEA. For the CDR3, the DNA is TGCAGCGTAGTAAGGACAGATTATAATTCACCCCTCCACTTT. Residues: CSVVRTDYNSPLHF.

Here the CDR3 reads CASSPGASGSRGETQYF. As DNA, the CDR3 is TGTGCCAGCAGCCCGGGGGCTAGCGGGAGCAGAGGTGAGACCCAGTACTTC. The V and J genes are TRBV9 and TRBJ2-5, with 10 bases aligning to TRBD2. Germline CDR1 is SGDLS and CDR2 is YYNGEE. Trimming removed 4 bases from V and 5 bases from J; junction bases left unmatched: 14. This CDR3 has 17 amino acids.

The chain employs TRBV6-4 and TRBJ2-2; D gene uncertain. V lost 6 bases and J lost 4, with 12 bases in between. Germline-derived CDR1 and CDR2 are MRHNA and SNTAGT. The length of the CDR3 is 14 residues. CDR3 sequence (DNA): TGTGCCAGCAGACTCGAATCGGCCACCGGGGAGCTGTTTTTT. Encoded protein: CASRLESATGELFF.

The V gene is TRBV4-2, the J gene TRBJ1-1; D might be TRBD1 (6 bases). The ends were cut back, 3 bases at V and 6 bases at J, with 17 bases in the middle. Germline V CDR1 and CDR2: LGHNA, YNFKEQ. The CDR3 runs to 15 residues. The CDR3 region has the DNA TGTGCCAGCAGCCAGTCAACAGGGAGGGTGGCTGAAGCTTTCTTT. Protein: CASSQSTGRVAEAFF.

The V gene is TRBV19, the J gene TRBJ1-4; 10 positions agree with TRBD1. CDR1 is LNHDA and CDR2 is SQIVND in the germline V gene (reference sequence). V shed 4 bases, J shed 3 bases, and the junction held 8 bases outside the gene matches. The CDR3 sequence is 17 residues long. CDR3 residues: CASSTPGQGMANEKLFF. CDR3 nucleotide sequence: TGTGCCAGTAGTACCCCGGGACAGGGGATGGCTAATGAAAAACTGTTTTTT.

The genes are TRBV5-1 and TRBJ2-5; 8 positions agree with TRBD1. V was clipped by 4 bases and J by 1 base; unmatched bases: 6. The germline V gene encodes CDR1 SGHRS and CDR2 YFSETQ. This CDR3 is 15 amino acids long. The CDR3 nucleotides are TGCGCCAGCAGCCCGCGGACAGGGCGCCAAGAGACCCAGTACTTC. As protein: CASSPRTGRQETQYF. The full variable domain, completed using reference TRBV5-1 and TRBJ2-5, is KAGVTQTPRYLIKTRGQQVTLSCSPISGHRSVSWYQQTPGQGLQFLFEYFSETQRNKGNFPGRFSGRQFSNSRSEMNVSTLELGDSALYLCASSPRTGRQETQYFGPGTRLLVL.

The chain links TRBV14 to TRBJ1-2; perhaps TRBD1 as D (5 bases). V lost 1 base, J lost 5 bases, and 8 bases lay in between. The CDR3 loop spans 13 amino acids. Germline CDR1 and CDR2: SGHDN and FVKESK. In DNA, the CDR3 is TGTGCCAGCAGCCAAGCAGGGTGGTATGGCTACACCTTC. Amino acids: CASSQAGWYGYTF.

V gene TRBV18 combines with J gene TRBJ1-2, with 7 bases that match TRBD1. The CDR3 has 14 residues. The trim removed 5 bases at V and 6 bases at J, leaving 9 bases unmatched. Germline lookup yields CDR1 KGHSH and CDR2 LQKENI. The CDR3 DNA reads TGTGCCAGCTCATTCGTTGAGGGGGCTGATGGCTACACCTTC. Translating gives CASSFVEGADGYTF.

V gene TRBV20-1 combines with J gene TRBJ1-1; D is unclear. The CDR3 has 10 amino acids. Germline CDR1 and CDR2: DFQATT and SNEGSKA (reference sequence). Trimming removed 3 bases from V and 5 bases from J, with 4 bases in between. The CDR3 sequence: CSASGTEAFF. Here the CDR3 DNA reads TGCAGTGCTAGTGGTACTGAAGCTTTCTTT.

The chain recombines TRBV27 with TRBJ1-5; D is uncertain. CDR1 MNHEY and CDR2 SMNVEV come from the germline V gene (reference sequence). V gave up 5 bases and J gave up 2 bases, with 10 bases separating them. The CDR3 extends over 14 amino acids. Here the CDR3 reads CASSRTERNQPQHF. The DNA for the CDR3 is TGTGCCAGCAGTCGGACGGAACGCAATCAGCCCCAGCATTTT.

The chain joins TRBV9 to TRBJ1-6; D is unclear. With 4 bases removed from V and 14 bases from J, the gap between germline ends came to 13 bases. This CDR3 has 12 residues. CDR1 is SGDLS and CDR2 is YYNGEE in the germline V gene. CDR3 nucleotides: TGTGCCAGCAGCACCGTCGGAGAGTCCCTCCACTTT. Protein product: CASSTVGESLHF.

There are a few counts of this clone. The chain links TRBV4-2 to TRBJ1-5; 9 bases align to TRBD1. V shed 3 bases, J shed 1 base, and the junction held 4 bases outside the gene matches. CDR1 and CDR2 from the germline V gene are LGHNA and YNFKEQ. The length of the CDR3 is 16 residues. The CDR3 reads CASSQGDRESNQPQHF. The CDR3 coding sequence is TGTGCCAGCAGCCAGGGGGACAGGGAAAGCAATCAGCCCCAGCATTTT.